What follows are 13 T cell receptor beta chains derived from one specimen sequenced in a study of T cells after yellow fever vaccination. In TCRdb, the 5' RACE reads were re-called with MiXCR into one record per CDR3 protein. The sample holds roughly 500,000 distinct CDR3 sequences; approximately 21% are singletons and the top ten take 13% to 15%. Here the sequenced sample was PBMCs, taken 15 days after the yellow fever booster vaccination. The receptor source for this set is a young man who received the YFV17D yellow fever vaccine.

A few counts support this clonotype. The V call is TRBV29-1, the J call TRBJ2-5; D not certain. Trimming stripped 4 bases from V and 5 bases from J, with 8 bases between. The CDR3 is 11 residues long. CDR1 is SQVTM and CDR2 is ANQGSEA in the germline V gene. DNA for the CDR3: TGCAGCGTTGCTGGGGATGAGACCCAGTACTTC. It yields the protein CSVAGDETQYF.

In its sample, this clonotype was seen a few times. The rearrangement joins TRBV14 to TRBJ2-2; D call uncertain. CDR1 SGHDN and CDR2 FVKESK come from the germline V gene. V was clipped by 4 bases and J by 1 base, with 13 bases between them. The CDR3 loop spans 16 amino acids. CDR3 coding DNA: TGTGCCAGCAGCCCCTTGGGTGGGGTGAACACCGGGGAGCTGTTTTTT. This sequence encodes CASSPLGGVNTGELFF.

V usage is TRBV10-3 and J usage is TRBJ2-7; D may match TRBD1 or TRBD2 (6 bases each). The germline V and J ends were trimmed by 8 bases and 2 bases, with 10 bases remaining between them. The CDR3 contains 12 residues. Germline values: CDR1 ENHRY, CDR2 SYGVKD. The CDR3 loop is CAIRGQAYEQYF. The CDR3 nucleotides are TGTGCCATCCGGGGGCAGGCCTACGAGCAGTACTTC.

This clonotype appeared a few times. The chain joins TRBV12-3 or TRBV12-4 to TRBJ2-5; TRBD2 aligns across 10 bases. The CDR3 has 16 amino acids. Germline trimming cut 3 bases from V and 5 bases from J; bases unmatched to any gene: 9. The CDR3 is CASSFVLAGVNETQYF. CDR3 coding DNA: TGTGCCAGCAGTTTCGTCCTAGCGGGAGTTAATGAGACCCAGTACTTC.

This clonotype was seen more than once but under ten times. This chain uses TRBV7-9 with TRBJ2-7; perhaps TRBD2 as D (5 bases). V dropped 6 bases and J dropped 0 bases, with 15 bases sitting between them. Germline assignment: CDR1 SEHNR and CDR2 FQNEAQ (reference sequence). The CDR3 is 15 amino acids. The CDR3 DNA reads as TGTGCCAGCAGTGCGCTTAGCGTAAGCTCCTACGAGCAGTACTTC. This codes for CASSALSVSSYEQYF. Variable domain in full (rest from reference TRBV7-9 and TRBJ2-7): DTGVSQNPRHKITKRGQNVTFRCDPISEHNRLYWYRQTLGQGPEFLTYFQNEAQLEKSRLLSDRFSAERPKGSFSTLEIQRTEQGDSAMYLCASSALSVSSYEQYFGPGTRLTVT.

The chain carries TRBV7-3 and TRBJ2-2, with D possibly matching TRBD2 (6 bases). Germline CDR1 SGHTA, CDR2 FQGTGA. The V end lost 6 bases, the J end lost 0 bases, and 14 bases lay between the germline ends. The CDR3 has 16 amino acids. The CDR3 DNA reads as TGTGCCAGCAGTTCTGAGGGAGGCACGAACACCGGGGAGCTGTTTTTT. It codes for CASSSEGGTNTGELFF.

The CDR3 is CASSEAFETQYF. The CDR3 nucleotides are TGTGCCAGCAGTGAAGCTTTTGAGACCCAGTACTTC. The chain combines TRBV2 with TRBJ2-5; the D is unclear. The germline CDR1 and CDR2 sequences are SNHLY and FYNNEI. The CDR3 is 12 residues long. V was pared by 0 bases and J by 5 bases, with 4 bases between. The entire variable domain, with the rest obtained from reference TRBV2 and TRBJ2-5, is as follows: EPEVTQTPSHQVTQMGQEVILRCVPISNHLYFYWYRQILGQKVEFLVSFYNNEISEKSEIFDDQFSVERPDGSNFTLKIRSTKLEDSAMYFCASSEAFETQYFGPGTRLLVL.

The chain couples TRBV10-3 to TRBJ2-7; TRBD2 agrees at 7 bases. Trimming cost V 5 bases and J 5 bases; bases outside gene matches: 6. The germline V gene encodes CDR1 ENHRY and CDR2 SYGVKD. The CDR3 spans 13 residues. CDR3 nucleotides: TGTGCCATCAGTAGACTAGCAGGACACGAGCAGTACTTC. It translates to CAISRLAGHEQYF.

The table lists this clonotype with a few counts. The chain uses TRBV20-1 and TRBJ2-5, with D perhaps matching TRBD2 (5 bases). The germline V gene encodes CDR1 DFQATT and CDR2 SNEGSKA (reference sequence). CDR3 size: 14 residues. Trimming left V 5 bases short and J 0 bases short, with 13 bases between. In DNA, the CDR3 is TGCAGTGCTGGTCCGCGAGGGAACCAAGAGACCCAGTACTTC. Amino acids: CSAGPRGNQETQYF.

The CDR3 DNA follows: TGTGCCAGCAGCCCGTACCTTAACCGAGGACAGGGCACCCGTATGAACACTGAAGCTTTCTTT. It encodes CASSPYLNRGQGTRMNTEAFF. The chain is built from TRBV3-1 and TRBJ1-1, with TRBD1 identical over 8 bases. The CDR3 is made up of 21 amino acids. The ends lost 4 bases at V and 0 bases at J; junction bases unmatched: 22. CDR1 is LGHDT, CDR2 YNNKEL, per germline (reference sequence).

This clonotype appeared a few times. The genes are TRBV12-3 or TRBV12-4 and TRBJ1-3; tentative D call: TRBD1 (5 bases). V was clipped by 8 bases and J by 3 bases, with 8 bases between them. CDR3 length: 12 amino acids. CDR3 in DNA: TGTGCCAGCGGGCAGGGTGGAAACACCATATATTTT. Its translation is CASGQGGNTIYF.

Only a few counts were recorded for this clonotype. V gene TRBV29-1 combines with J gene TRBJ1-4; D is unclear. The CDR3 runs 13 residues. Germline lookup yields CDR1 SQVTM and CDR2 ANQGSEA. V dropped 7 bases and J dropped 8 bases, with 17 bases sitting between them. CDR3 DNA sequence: TGCAGCGCCCACCTAGGGTTTGGCGAAAAACTGTTTTTT. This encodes CSAHLGFGEKLFF.

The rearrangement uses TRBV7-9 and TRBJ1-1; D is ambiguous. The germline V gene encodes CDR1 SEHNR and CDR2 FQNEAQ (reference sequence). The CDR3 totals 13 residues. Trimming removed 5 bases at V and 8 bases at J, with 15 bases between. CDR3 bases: TGTGCCAGCAGCCCAAAGTGGAGTCTGGAAGCTTTCTTT. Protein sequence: CASSPKWSLEAFF. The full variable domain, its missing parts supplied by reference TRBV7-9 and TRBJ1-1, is DTGVSQNPRHKITKRGQNVTFRCDPISEHNRLYWYRQTLGQGPEFLTYFQNEAQLEKSRLLSDRFSAERPKGSFSTLEIQRTEQGDSAMYLCASSPKWSLEAFFGQGTRLTVV.